The 6 T cell receptor beta chains below were found in one sample sequenced in a study of T cell responses to AZD1222 COVID-19 vaccine. The table came from immunoSEQ multiplex PCR; TCRdb's copy has only in-frame clones and leaves some out. The sample holds 91,000 or so clones, about 94% seen once. The sequencing used peripheral blood, collected 28 days after the second AZD1222 dose. The receptors stem from an adult who received the AZD1222 COVID-19 vaccine.

The CDR3, as DNA: TGTGCCAGCATAGGGAGTCATCGGGAGCAGTTCTTC. It codes for CASIGSHREQFF. J is TRBJ2-1 and V is TRBV12-3 or TRBV12-4, with D possibly matching TRBD2 (5 bases). This CDR3 has 12 amino acids. Trimming stripped 7 bases from V and 10 bases from J, with 14 bases between.

V usage is TRBV18 and J usage is TRBJ1-3; D is unresolved. CDR1 is KGHSH and CDR2 is LQKENI in the germline V gene. The CDR3 sequence is 16 residues long. The V end was cut by 3 bases, the J end by 3 bases, with 15 bases between. The DNA of the CDR3 is TGTGCCAGCTCACCGTACCCAGGACGGATTGGAAACACCATATATTTT. It specifies CASSPYPGRIGNTIYF.

This chain links TRBV19 with TRBJ2-1; 9 nucleotides line up with TRBD1. V dropped 5 bases and J dropped 2; count of bases not matched to a gene: 4. CDR1 LNHDA and CDR2 SQIVND come from the germline V gene (reference sequence). CDR3 length: 15 amino acids. CDR3 protein: CASSGTGGTYNEQFF. The CDR3 DNA is TGTGCCAGTAGTGGTACAGGGGGCACCTACAATGAGCAGTTCTTC.

CDR3 coding DNA: TGTGCCAGTAGTAAGGTGGGACATCTGAACACTGAAGCTTTCTTT. It is translated as CASSKVGHLNTEAFF. The rearrangement links TRBV19 to TRBJ1-1, with a weak D call TRBD1 (6 bases). CDR1 LNHDA and CDR2 SQIVND come from the germline V gene (reference sequence). Trimming stripped 4 bases from V and 0 bases from J, with 12 bases between. The CDR3 is 15 amino acids.

The chain recombines TRBV6-1 with TRBJ2-7; D gene uncertain. From germline, CDR1 is MNHNS and CDR2 SASEGT. CDR3 length equals 14 residues. Trimming pared 0 bases from V and 6 bases from J, leaving 12 bases between. Written as DNA, the CDR3 is TGTGCCAGCAGTGAAGCGTGGATAGGCGGCGAGCAGTACTTC. It translates to CASSEAWIGGEQYF.

V is TRBV27 and J is TRBJ2-2; 10 bases line up with TRBD1. This CDR3 region has 15 residues. J gave up 6 bases and V 5 bases, and 6 bases lay outside the gene matches. Germline-derived CDR1 and CDR2 are MNHEY and SMNVEV (reference sequence). Here the CDR3 reads CASSVLGQGPGELFF. The CDR3 DNA follows: TGTGCCAGCAGTGTACTGGGACAGGGGCCCGGGGAGCTGTTTTTT.